This TCR beta chain derives from a study of T cells in Graves' hyperthyroidism and ophthalmopathy. CDR1 is MNHEY, CDR2 SVGEGT, per germline. This CDR3 spans 16 amino acids. Amplified TCR beta CDR3 regions derived from RNA transcripts. The study used the HTBI primer set for a first-round RT-PCR of the TCR CDR3. TCRdb reanalysed the multiplex PCR reads using MiXCR and keeps one entry per CDR3 protein. The repertoire includes a few hundred thousand distinct CDR3 sequences, over 15% of them detected once, and under 20% sits in the top ten. With regard to this clonotype: A much larger clone lies one base from this, so it may be a read error.

V usage is TRBV6-2 or TRBV6-3 and J usage is TRBJ2-1; D tentatively fits TRBD1 or TRBD2 (5 bases each). Source material: blood. The receptor's source is a woman under 30 with Graves' ophthalmopathy. CDR3 protein: CASRRGLADAYNEQLF. In DNA, the CDR3 is TGTGCCAGCAGGAGGGGTCTTGCGGATGCCTACAATGAGCAGCTCTTC.